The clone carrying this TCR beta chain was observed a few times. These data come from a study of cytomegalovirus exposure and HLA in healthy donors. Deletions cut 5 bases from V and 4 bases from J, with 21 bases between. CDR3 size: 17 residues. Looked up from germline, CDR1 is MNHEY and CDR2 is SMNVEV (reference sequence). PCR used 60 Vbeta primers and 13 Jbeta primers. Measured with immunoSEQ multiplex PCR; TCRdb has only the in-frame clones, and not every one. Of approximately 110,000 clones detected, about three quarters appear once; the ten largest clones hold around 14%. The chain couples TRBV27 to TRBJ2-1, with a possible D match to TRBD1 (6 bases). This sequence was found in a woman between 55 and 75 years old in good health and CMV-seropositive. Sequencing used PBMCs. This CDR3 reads CASSQLYRAGLYNEQFF. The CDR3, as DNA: TGTGCCAGCAGTCAGCTCTACAGGGCCGGGCTGTACAATGAGCAGTTCTTC.